Shown below are 17 T cell receptor beta chains from a single sample sequenced in a study of post-analysis software for immune sequencing data. General observations from the study: Patients showed TRBV5-6, TRBV5-1 and TRBV20-1 among roughly 5 TRBV segments more frequent than in controls.

The antigens these receptors bind are not known. Unique molecular identifiers were built into the TCR beta cDNA libraries. Using its own MiXCR run on the PCR reads, TCRdb lists one record per CDR3 protein. The sample lists over 700,000 distinct CDR3 sequences, roughly 29% occurring once. The sample taken for sequencing was blood. The receptor set was obtained from a girl between 5 and 17 years old with multiple sclerosis.

This chain joins TRBV7-2 and TRBJ2-3; D gene uncertain. Trimming stripped 3 bases from V and 1 base from J, with 11 bases between. Germline CDR1 reads SGHTA; CDR2 reads FQGNSA. The CDR3 has 15 residues. CDR3 region: CASSFGNRRTDTQYF. The CDR3 bases are TGTGCCAGCAGCTTTGGGAACAGACGCACAGATACGCAGTATTTT.

This clonotype was counted many times. The CDR3 sequence is CASSLGVANYGYTF. The CDR3, as DNA: TGTGCCAGCAGCTTAGGTGTAGCTAACTATGGCTACACCTTC. The chain recombines TRBV7-2 with TRBJ1-2, with D unresolved. The ends were cut back, 1 base at V and 0 bases at J, with 6 bases in the middle. Per the germline V gene, CDR1 is SGHTA and CDR2 is FQGNSA. The CDR3 extends over 14 amino acids.

V usage is TRBV27 and J usage is TRBJ2-1; no reliable D call. The CDR3 totals 14 residues. Germline V lookup: CDR1 MNHEY, CDR2 SMNVEV (reference sequence). V lost 6 bases to trimming and J lost 4 bases, with 13 bases between them. The CDR3 nucleotides read TGTGCCAGCAGCCGCAAGATCCGATACAATGAGCAGTTCTTC. It encodes CASSRKIRYNEQFF.

This clonotype was counted a few times. V and J are TRBV6-1 and TRBJ2-4, with D possibly being TRBD1 or TRBD2 (5 bases each). V shed 2 bases and J shed 6 bases, with 20 bases lying between them. The CDR3 covers 17 residues. Per germline, CDR1 MNHNS and CDR2 SASEGT. DNA for the CDR3: TGTGCCAGCAGTGAAACCGGCGTAGGGGTGGGGGTAAACATTCAGTACTTC. This codes for CASSETGVGVGVNIQYF.

The chain links TRBV5-1 to TRBJ1-1, with D hard to call. V was clipped by 7 bases and J by 1 base, with 17 bases between them. The CDR3 runs to 15 residues. The germline gives CDR1 SGHRS, CDR2 YFSETQ. In DNA, the CDR3 is TGCGCCAGCTATAGTTCGTCTTCAGGGAACACTGAAGCTTTCTTT. Protein product: CASYSSSSGNTEAFF.

The chain is built from TRBV7-2 and TRBJ2-2; perhaps TRBD2 as D (6 bases). Germline V gene lookup returns CDR1 SGHTA and CDR2 FQGNSA. V lost 2 bases, J lost 4 bases, and 14 bases lay in between. The CDR3 consists of 16 residues. The CDR3 nucleotides are TGTGCCAGCAGCTTATCCAGGAGGGGCTCCACCGGGGAGCTGTTTTTT. Its protein product is CASSLSRRGSTGELFF.

The rearrangement uses TRBV28 and TRBJ1-5; 9 bases are a match to TRBD1. Germline CDR1 MDHEN, CDR2 SYDVKM. The CDR3 loop spans 18 amino acids. J lost 2 bases, V lost 3 bases, and 11 bases had no gene match. As DNA, the CDR3 is TGTGCCAGCAGTTTGGGGACAGGGACAGGGATGGGCAATCAGCCCCAGCATTTT. This sequence encodes CASSLGTGTGMGNQPQHF.

This clonotype came up a few times. The chain couples TRBV2 to TRBJ2-4; D unclear. The CDR3 totals 13 residues. The V and J ends lost 8 bases and 3 bases respectively, with 11 bases between them. The germline V gene encodes CDR1 SNHLY and CDR2 FYNNEI. The CDR3 here is CASFLFSKNIQYF. CDR3 nucleotide sequence: TGTGCCAGCTTTCTCTTCAGCAAAAACATTCAGTACTTC.

The chain is built from TRBV2 and TRBJ1-2; D perhaps matches TRBD1 (5 bases). CDR3 length: 15 amino acids. Germline CDR1 is SNHLY and CDR2 is FYNNEI. V gave up 0 bases and J gave up 4 bases, with 12 bases separating them. This chain's CDR3 is CASSEARRQGYGYTF. CDR3 in DNA: TGTGCCAGCAGTGAAGCGCGGAGGCAGGGCTATGGCTACACCTTC.

This clonotype was counted between two and nine times. The chain couples TRBV6-5 to TRBJ1-2; 9 bases are shared with TRBD1. J lost 3 bases, V lost 5 bases, and 7 bases had no gene match. CDR3 size: 15 residues. The germline CDR1 and CDR2 sequences are MNHEY and SVGAGI. The DNA of the CDR3 is TGTGCCAGCAGTGACCCGGACAGGGGTGACTATGGCTACACCTTC. Protein product: CASSDPDRGDYGYTF.

This chain joins TRBV7-2 and TRBJ1-5; tentatively, D is TRBD1 (5 bases). Trimming shortened V by 6 bases and J by 0 bases, and 18 bases separated the two germline ends. Per the germline V gene, CDR1 is SGHTA and CDR2 is FQGNSA. CDR3 size: 17 residues. This CDR3 reads CASRLYSTEFSNQPQHF. In DNA, the CDR3 is TGTGCCAGCAGACTCTACTCGACAGAGTTTAGCAATCAGCCCCAGCATTTT.

This clonotype was recorded many times. V and J are TRBV28 and TRBJ1-1; D is possibly TRBD1 (6 bases). The CDR3 is made up of 12 amino acids. The germline V and J ends were trimmed by 6 bases and 8 bases, with 13 bases remaining between them. Germline CDR1 reads MDHEN; CDR2 reads SYDVKM. The CDR3 nucleotides read TGTGCCAGCAGCCTGTCCGGGACAGAAGCTTTCTTT. Protein sequence: CASSLSGTEAFF.

This chain connects TRBV10-3 to TRBJ2-2; perhaps TRBD2 as D (6 bases). In germline, CDR1 is ENHRY, CDR2 SYGVKD. V was shortened by 10 bases and J by 7 bases, with 25 bases between the two germline ends. The CDR3 has 16 residues. The chain's CDR3 is CATERRGPATGGELFF. The CDR3 coding sequence is TGTGCCACCGAAAGGAGGGGCCCCGCGACCGGCGGGGAGCTGTTTTTT.

A few counts support this clonotype. The chain employs TRBV7-2 and TRBJ2-3, with TRBD2 identical over 9 bases. CDR3 size: 14 residues. Germline V CDR1 and CDR2: SGHTA, FQGNSA. Losses at the gene ends were 1 base for V and 6 bases for J; bases not matched to a gene: 2. CDR3 amino acids: CASSLGGRVDTQYF. The CDR3 nucleotides read TGTGCCAGCAGCTTAGGCGGGAGGGTTGATACGCAGTATTTT. Together with reference TRBV7-2 and TRBJ2-3, the CDR3 gives the full variable domain: GAGVSQSPSNKVTEKGKDVELRCDPISGHTALYWYRQSLGQGLEFLIYFQGNSAPDKSGLPSDRFSAERTGGSVSTLTIQRTQQEDSAVYLCASSLGGRVDTQYFGPGTRLTVL.

The chain carries TRBV20-1 and TRBJ2-4, with D uncertain. The V gene lost 5 bases and the J gene lost 0 bases, with 14 bases spanning the gap. Germline V gene lookup returns CDR1 DFQATT and CDR2 SNEGSKA (reference sequence). The CDR3 length is 15 residues. CDR3: CSAQAGVLAKNIQYF. CDR3 coding DNA: TGCAGTGCTCAAGCAGGAGTACTAGCCAAAAACATTCAGTACTTC.

This clonotype has a handful of counts. V gene TRBV7-2 combines with J gene TRBJ2-5; no definite D call. CDR1 and CDR2 from the germline V gene are SGHTA and FQGNSA. Trimming took 2 bases from V and 5 from J, leaving 15 bases between them. The CDR3 loop spans 15 amino acids. CDR3 amino acids: CASSLRPSGPETQYF. The CDR3 DNA reads as TGTGCCAGCAGCTTACGGCCCTCGGGCCCTGAGACCCAGTACTTC.

This chain uses TRBV7-2 with TRBJ2-3, with 7 bases matching TRBD1. The CDR3 consists of 15 residues. Germline V gene sequence: CDR1 SGHTA, CDR2 FQGNSA. V shed 4 bases and J 2 bases; nucleotides not matched to a gene: 6. CDR3 nucleotide sequence: TGTGCCAGCAGCTACCGGGACAGACTCACAGATACGCAGTATTTT. Translation: CASSYRDRLTDTQYF.